This T cell receptor beta chain was identified during a study of cytotoxic CD8 clonotypes in ibrutinib-treated CLL. Overall study findings and caveats: At baseline, clonality was higher than in age-matched healthy donors and correlated with CD8+ counts. Among the clonotypes, public ones were uncommon and contracted or held stable on treatment.

For TCR beta libraries, approximately 2 micrograms of genomic DNA were obtained from cryopreserved PBMCs. A 1 in 200,000 to 1 in 1 million T cell depth was the sequencing target. The method was immunoSEQ multiplex PCR; TCRdb's version includes in-frame clones alone and lacks a portion of them. The table lists 250,000 to 350,000 clones, approximately 79% of them singletons. Germline CDR1 and CDR2: MNHEY and SMNVEV (reference sequence). The CDR3 is 12 residues long. Trimming took off 0 bases at V and 6 bases at J, with 2 bases between the two ends. Concerning this clone: Its antigen is unidentified.

This specimen was PBMCs, taken at disease progression, from a patient treated with ibrutinib. The chain is built from TRBV27 and TRBJ2-2; the D is unclear. This clonotype was sampled from a human donor with chronic lymphocytic leukemia. The CDR3 DNA follows: TGTGCCAGCAGTTTATCGTCCGGGGAGCTGTTTTTT. Translation gives CASSLSSGELFF.